This T cell receptor beta chain was sequenced for a study of OX40 agonist ivuxolimab in advanced cancers. Study-wide context: Three partial responders included one hepatocellular carcinoma patient and two cutaneous melanoma patients. Whole-study findings and limits: Low levels of normalized T-cell clonal expansion also appeared in some nonresponders. Both blood CD4+ and CD8+ T cells showed clonal growth by week 6 at 0.1 to 3.0 mg/kg. The average count of expanded clones was higher among CD8+ T cells than among CD4+.

As concerns this clone: Its antigen is currently unknown.

The CDR3 sequence is 15 residues long. V was shortened by 6 bases and J by 4 bases, with 16 bases between the two germline ends. Germline CDR1 and CDR2: SGHNT and YYREEE (reference sequence). The assay was immunoSEQ multiplex PCR, and TCRdb's table has in-frame clones only and misses some. The sample has 95,000 or so clones, approximately 86% seen once. The sequenced sample was CD4+ or CD8+ T cells sorted from blood, obtained in a trial of the OX40 agonist ivuxolimab. The chain joins TRBV5-4 to TRBJ2-2; D remains ambiguous. This TCR derives from an adult with an advanced solid tumor such as melanoma, head and neck, liver or kidney cancer. In nucleotides, the CDR3 is TGTGCCAGCAACACATTCACCCCCGGCACCGGGGAGCTGTTTTTT. Protein sequence: CASNTFTPGTGELFF. The full variable domain, rest sourced from reference TRBV5-4 and TRBJ2-2, is ETGVTQSPTHLIKTRGQQVTLRCSSQSGHNTVSWYQQALGQGPQFIFQYYREEENGRGNFPPRFSGLQFPNYSSELNVNALELDDSALYLCASNTFTPGTGELFFGEGSRLTVL.